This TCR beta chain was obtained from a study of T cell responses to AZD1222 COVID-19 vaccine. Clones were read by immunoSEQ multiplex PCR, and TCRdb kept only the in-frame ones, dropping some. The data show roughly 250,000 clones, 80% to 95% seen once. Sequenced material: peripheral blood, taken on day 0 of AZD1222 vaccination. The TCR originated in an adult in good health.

This CDR3 reads CASSRGELASGNTIYF. The CDR3 DNA is TGTGCCAGCTCGAGGGGGGAGTTAGCCTCTGGAAACACCATATATTTT. The gene calls are TRBV18 and TRBJ1-3; D perhaps matches TRBD1 (6 bases). Germline CDR1 KGHSH, CDR2 LQKENI. Trimming cost V 6 bases and J 0 bases, with 15 bases left between them. This CDR3 contains 16 residues.